A single sample gave rise to the 4 T cell receptor beta chains below, sequenced in a study of blood T cell repertoires in COVID-19. Measured with immunoSEQ multiplex PCR; TCRdb has only the in-frame clones, and not every one. The sample lists about 360,000 clones; about 88% were seen once. The sample comprised peripheral blood. Receptor source: a human donor in a cohort sampled during active COVID-19.

This clone was found a few times. As DNA, the CDR3 is TGTGCCAGCAGCCGGGCCCGGGATGGCACCGGGGAGCTGTTTTTT. This gives the protein CASSRARDGTGELFF. This chain links TRBV7-2 with TRBJ2-2; a weak D match, TRBD2 (5 bases). The ends were cut back, 5 bases at V and 4 bases at J, with 14 bases in the middle. CDR1 and CDR2 (germline): SGHTA, FQGNSA. This CDR3 has 15 amino acids.

The gene calls are TRBV19 and TRBJ1-5, with D perhaps matching TRBD1 (5 bases). V lost 4 bases, J lost 3 bases, and 10 bases lay in between. Germline V gene lookup returns CDR1 LNHDA and CDR2 SQIVND (reference sequence). The CDR3 length is 14 residues. The DNA for the CDR3 is TGTGCCAGTAGTACCCGACAGACCAATCAGCCCCAGCATTTT. Amino acids: CASSTRQTNQPQHF.

In DNA form, the CDR3 reads TGTGCCAGCAGCTATCAGGGGTTGGTGAACACTGAAGCTTTCTTT. It translates to CASSYQGLVNTEAFF. The chain recombines TRBV6-1 with TRBJ1-1, with D tentatively TRBD1 (6 bases). The CDR3 runs to 15 residues. CDR1 and CDR2 from the germline V gene are MNHNS and SASEGT. Deletions cut 6 bases from V and 0 bases from J, with 14 bases between.

The chain joins TRBV19 to TRBJ2-1, with TRBD2 identical over 14 bases. Germline CDR1 is LNHDA and CDR2 is SQIVND (reference sequence). The CDR3 sequence is 15 residues long. The V segment lost 10 bases and the J segment 4 bases; nucleotides outside the gene matches: 6. The CDR3 reads CATRLAGGPYNEQFF. The CDR3 nucleotides read TGTGCCACCCGACTAGCGGGAGGGCCTTACAATGAGCAGTTCTTC. Supplemented by reference TRBV19 and TRBJ2-1, the full variable domain reads DGGITQSPKYLFRKEGQNVTLSCEQNLNHDAMYWYRQDPGQGLRLIYYSQIVNDFQKGDIAEGYSVSREKKESFPLTVTSAQKNPTAFYLCATRLAGGPYNEQFFGPGTRLTVL.